These T cell receptor beta chains were read from a single sample in a study of shared clonotypes between healthy human individuals. Assay: immunoSEQ multiplex PCR; the TCRdb copy retains only in-frame clones and omits some. The data contain around 2,000,000 clones, around 95% of them seen just once; the ten biggest clones take up more than 0.1%. Sequenced input: naive CD4+ T cells sorted from blood. Receptor source: a man aged 18 to 30 in good health. Both conserved end residues are part of each CDR3. Fields, in order: J gene, V gene, D gene, clone size, CDR3 DNA, CDR3 protein. A D gene is named only where the DNA matches it firmly. Size is omitted from some rows. Given values are once, few, many or a class for expanded clones.

TRBJ1-2 TRBV7-9 NA NA TGTGCCAGCAGCCGATCTGGCTACACCTTC CASSRSGYTF
TRBJ2-3 TRBV20-1 NA NA TGCAGTGCCGAGAGAGATACGCAGTATTTT CSAERDTQYF
TRBJ2-2 TRBV2 TRBD2 NA TGTGCCAGCACTTTACTAGCGGGGGAAACCGGGGAGCTGTTTTTT CASTLLAGETGELFF
TRBJ2-7 TRBV5-1 TRBD2 NA TGCGCCAGCAGCTCCGGGACTAGTAGCTACGAGCAGTACTTC CASSSGTSSYEQYF
TRBJ2-3 TRBV5-1 TRBD2 once TGCGCCAGCAGCTTGTCCCCTAGCGGGGCTAGCACAGATACGCAGTATTTT CASSLSPSGASTDTQYF
TRBJ2-7 TRBV7-9 TRBD2 once TGTGCCAGCAGATCCACTAGCGGGGCTTACGAGCAGTACTTC CASRSTSGAYEQYF
TRBJ1-2 TRBV28 TRBD1 NA TGTGCCAGCAGGCTCGGGACAGGGGTTTCTAACTATGGCTACACCTTC CASRLGTGVSNYGYTF
TRBJ2-7 TRBV5-1 TRBD1 NA TGCGCCAGCAGCCCCGGACAGGGGATGTATGTGCAGTACTTC CASSPGQGMYVQYF
TRBJ2-3 TRBV7-9 NA NA TGTGCCAGCAGCTTAATTGGAGATACGCAGTATTTT CASSLIGDTQYF
TRBJ1-2 TRBV6-6 NA NA TGTGCCAGCAGTTACCCCGGGCAGGATTATGGCTACACCTTC CASSYPGQDYGYTF
TRBJ2-2 TRBV11-1 TRBD1 NA TGTGCCAGCAGCCAGGACAGGGACCATGCGAACACCGGGGAGCTGTTTTTT CASSQDRDHANTGELFF
TRBJ2-7 TRBV29-1 TRBD2 NA TGCAGCGTTAGACTAGCGGGGGGCAGCGAGCAGTACTTC CSVRLAGGSEQYF
TRBJ2-5 TRBV5-1 TRBD2 NA TGCGCCAGCAGCCCCCGGGTTAGCGGGGGCTTTGCGGAGACCCAGTACTTC CASSPRVSGGFAETQYF
TRBJ2-7 TRBV28 NA NA TGTGCCAGCATACTTGAAGTCTTTAAATCCTACGAGCAGTACTTC CASILEVFKSYEQYF
TRBJ2-7 TRBV7-2 NA NA TGTGCCAGCAGCTTAGGTCAGGGGTTCTACGAGCAGTACTTC CASSLGQGFYEQYF
TRBJ2-2 TRBV10-2 NA NA TGCGCCAGCAGCGAGACAGGCAACACCGGGGAGCTGTTTTTT CASSETGNTGELFF
TRBJ2-7 TRBV28 NA NA TGTGCCAGCAAATCTTCAGGACTGGGGTACTCCTACGAGCAGTACTTC CASKSSGLGYSYEQYF
TRBJ2-3 TRBV6-1 NA NA TGTGCCAGCAATGTTATCCTTTCCACAGATACGCAGTATTTT CASNVILSTDTQYF
TRBJ2-7 TRBV5-1 NA NA TGCGCCAGCAGCCAGACAGGTTTTTACGAGCAGTACTTC CASSQTGFYEQYF
TRBJ2-3 TRBV5-6 NA NA TGTGCCAGCAGCTTGGGGGTGGGAACGCAGTATTTT CASSLGVGTQYF
TRBJ1-4 TRBV6-1 NA NA TGTGCCAGCAGTGAATCGACAGTCAGGGAAAAACTGTTTTTT CASSESTVREKLFF
TRBJ1-4 TRBV4-3 NA NA TGCGCCAGCAGCCAAAGCCGCTGGGGGGAAAAACTGTTTTTT CASSQSRWGEKLFF
TRBJ2-1 TRBV7-2 TRBD2 NA TGTGCCAGCAGCTCGACTAGCGGGGGATACAATGAGCAGTTCTTC CASSSTSGGYNEQFF
TRBJ2-3 TRBV5-1 TRBD2 NA TGCGCCAGCAGCCGCCGACCTTCGGGACTAGCGGGAAGGGAAGGCGCAGATACGCAGTATTTT CASSRRPSGLAGREGADTQYF
TRBJ1-2 TRBV5-4 TRBD1 NA TGTGCCAGCAGCTTGGGGTTAGACAGGGCGAGCTATGGCTACACCTTC CASSLGLDRASYGYTF
TRBJ1-2 TRBV11-3 NA NA TGTGCCAGCAGCTTAGATTCCGGGGAGTGCTACACCTTC CASSLDSGECYTF
TRBJ2-7 TRBV19 TRBD1 NA TGTGCCAGTAGTGCCCTCGACAGGGCCTACGAGCAGTACTTC CASSALDRAYEQYF
TRBJ1-1 TRBV19 NA NA TGTGCCAGTAGTATAGATCAGCGGACTGAAGCTTTCTTT CASSIDQRTEAFF
TRBJ1-5 TRBV6-1 NA NA TGTGCCAGCAGTGAAACTAGCCTAAATCAGCCCCAGCATTTT CASSETSLNQPQHF
TRBJ1-2 TRBV7-8 TRBD1 NA TGTGCCAGCAGCTTAGGGACAGGGGTCGGCTACACCTTC CASSLGTGVGYTF
TRBJ2-7 TRBV19 TRBD1 NA TGTGCCAGTAGTATATCGGGACAGGGGGCGCCCTACGAGCAGTACTTC CASSISGQGAPYEQYF
TRBJ1-2 TRBV4-3 TRBD1 NA TGCGCCAGCAGCCAAGATCAGACAGGGTCTTACTATGGCTACACCTTC CASSQDQTGSYYGYTF